Listed below are T cell receptor beta chains from one sample, sequenced in a study of Ad26.COV2.S vaccination and SARS-CoV-2 variants. Clones were sequenced by immunoSEQ multiplex PCR, and TCRdb holds only the in-frame ones, with some missing. The data show some 270,000 clones, around nine tenths seen once. Specimen: peripheral blood, collected in a trial of Ad26.COV2.S vaccine versus placebo. These TCRs come from a person aged 18-65 years who received the Ad26.COV2.S COVID-19 vaccine or a placebo. The CDR3 runs from the conserved cysteine through the conserved F or W. A D gene is named only where the DNA matches it firmly. The size field is filled for only some rows; it gives once, few, many or a size class.

clone size: once
J gene: TRBJ2-3
D gene: .
V gene: TRBV13
CDR3 DNA: TGTGCCAGCAGCGCAGGATCAACAGATACGCAGTATTTT
CDR3 protein: CASSAGSTDTQYF

clone size: .
J gene: TRBJ2-3
D gene: .
V gene: TRBV9
CDR3 DNA: TGTGCCAGCAGCGTAGTGGGACAACCTAAAGGCACAGATACGCAGTATTTT
CDR3 protein: CASSVVGQPKGTDTQYF

clone size: once
J gene: TRBJ1-5
D gene: .
V gene: TRBV6-2/TRBV6-3
CDR3 DNA: TGTGCCAGCAGTTACTCGCCCAGGGCAGGCAATCAGCCCCAGCATTTT
CDR3 protein: CASSYSPRAGNQPQHF

clone size: .
J gene: TRBJ2-7
D gene: .
V gene: TRBV7-9
CDR3 DNA: TGTGCCAGCGCCAAAGGGGGGCTACCTTCCTACGAGCAGTACTTC
CDR3 protein: CASAKGGLPSYEQYF

clone size: .
J gene: TRBJ1-1
D gene: .
V gene: TRBV10-3
CDR3 DNA: TGTGCCATCAAGGCAGGCGCCACTGAAGCTTTCTTT
CDR3 protein: CAIKAGATEAFF

clone size: once
J gene: TRBJ1-1
D gene: .
V gene: TRBV30
CDR3 DNA: TGTGCCTGGTGTATGGAGTTGAACACTGAAGCTTTCTTT
CDR3 protein: CAWCMELNTEAFF

clone size: .
J gene: TRBJ2-3
D gene: .
V gene: TRBV4-1
CDR3 DNA: TGCGCCAGCAGCCAAGGCTGGGCGAGGAGCACAGATACGCAGTATTTT
CDR3 protein: CASSQGWARSTDTQYF

clone size: .
J gene: TRBJ1-1
D gene: .
V gene: TRBV4-1
CDR3 DNA: TGCGCCAGCAGCCAAGATTCAAGGAACACTGAAGCTTTCTTT
CDR3 protein: CASSQDSRNTEAFF

clone size: .
J gene: TRBJ1-2
D gene: TRBD1
V gene: TRBV5-6
CDR3 DNA: TGTGCCAGCAGTTTCACAGGGGGCTATGGCTACACCTTC
CDR3 protein: CASSFTGGYGYTF

clone size: .
J gene: TRBJ2-1
D gene: .
V gene: TRBV27
CDR3 DNA: TGTGCCGCTGGGGTTCTCTACAATGAGCAGTTCTTC
CDR3 protein: CAAGVLYNEQFF

clone size: .
J gene: TRBJ2-6
D gene: .
V gene: TRBV5-4
CDR3 DNA: TGTGCCAGCAGCTCCCTTGGGGCCAACGTCCTGACTTTC
CDR3 protein: CASSSLGANVLTF

clone size: .
J gene: TRBJ1-4
D gene: .
V gene: TRBV7-2
CDR3 DNA: TGTGCCAGCAGCTTAGGGTTCGGCGAAAAACTGTTTTTT
CDR3 protein: CASSLGFGEKLFF

clone size: .
J gene: TRBJ2-7
D gene: .
V gene: TRBV29-1
CDR3 DNA: TGCAGCGCGCTCGCGGACAGAAATTCCTACGAGCAGTACTTC
CDR3 protein: CSALADRNSYEQYF

clone size: .
J gene: TRBJ1-1
D gene: .
V gene: TRBV12-3/TRBV12-4
CDR3 DNA: TGTGCCAGCAGGAAGACAGAGAACACTGAAGCTTTCTTT
CDR3 protein: CASRKTENTEAFF

clone size: .
J gene: TRBJ2-3
D gene: TRBD2
V gene: TRBV5-1
CDR3 DNA: TGCGCCAGCAGCTTGGGGTCTAGCGGGGTCACAGATACGCAGTATTTT
CDR3 protein: CASSLGSSGVTDTQYF

clone size: once
J gene: TRBJ1-1
D gene: .
V gene: TRBV5-6
CDR3 DNA: TGTGCCAGCAGCTTGGTGGGGGGTGGCGCTTTCTTT
CDR3 protein: CASSLVGGGAFF

clone size: .
J gene: TRBJ2-5
D gene: .
V gene: TRBV2
CDR3 DNA: TGTGCCAGCAGCCGTGACCAAGGAGGGGTAGAGACCCAGTACTTC
CDR3 protein: CASSRDQGGVETQYF

clone size: .
J gene: TRBJ1-2
D gene: TRBD1
V gene: TRBV7-3
CDR3 DNA: TGTGCCAGCAGCGCGGGACAGGGGTATGGCTACACCTTC
CDR3 protein: CASSAGQGYGYTF